These 15 T cell receptor beta chains originate from one sample sequenced in a study of T cells after posttransplantation cyclophosphamide. Data came from immunoSEQ multiplex PCR; TCRdb stores just in-frame clones and leaves some out. The repertoire holds approximately 56,000 clones, with 85% to 95% as singletons. The source material was PBMCs. The receptors here all came from a woman in her twenties or thirties in good health and a related stem cell transplant donor.

In its sample, this clone was seen once. The V and J genes are TRBV7-2 and TRBJ1-3; TRBD1 matches 10 bases. J gave up 2 bases and V 5 bases, and 6 bases lay outside the gene matches. Per the germline V gene, CDR1 is SGHTA and CDR2 is FQGNSA. The CDR3 covers 16 residues. CDR3 residues: CASSLDRGRPGNTIYF. CDR3 sequence (DNA): TGTGCCAGCAGCCTCGACAGGGGGCGACCTGGAAACACCATATATTTT.

This clone is a singleton in its sample. As DNA, the CDR3 is TGCGCCAGCAGCCAAGATTACCGAGACTCTGGAAACACCATATATTTT. This sequence encodes CASSQDYRDSGNTIYF. This sequence joins TRBV4-3 and TRBJ1-3; D ambiguous. Germline CDR1 LGHNA, CDR2 YSLEER. There are 16 residues in the CDR3. V gave up 0 bases and J gave up 0 bases, with 9 bases separating them.

This chain connects TRBV7-2 to TRBJ2-7; 15 bases agree with TRBD2. The CDR3 covers 15 residues. CDR1 and CDR2 (germline): SGHTA, FQGNSA. V lost 6 bases and J lost 2; bases outside the gene matches: 2. The CDR3 DNA reads TGTGCCAGCAGATGGACTAGCGGGGGGGCCTACGAGCAGTACTTC. It specifies CASRWTSGGAYEQYF.

V gene TRBV11-2 combines with J gene TRBJ1-1; D is possibly TRBD1 (6 bases). Looked up from germline, CDR1 is SGHAT and CDR2 is FQNNGV. The ends were cut back, 5 bases at V and 0 bases at J, with 19 bases in the middle. CDR3 size: 17 residues. CDR3 sequence reads: CASSPGSWWDMNTEAFF. DNA of the CDR3: TGTGCCAGCAGCCCCGGGTCATGGTGGGACATGAACACTGAAGCTTTCTTT.

V gene TRBV7-6 combines with J gene TRBJ2-3; maybe TRBD1 (6 bases). Germline V CDR1 and CDR2: SGHVS, FNYEAQ. The CDR3 extends over 16 amino acids. The V and J ends lost 5 bases and 2 bases respectively, with 17 bases between them. The CDR3 loop reads CASSQTGFLYTDTQYF. Written as DNA, the CDR3 is TGTGCCAGCAGCCAAACAGGGTTTCTTTACACAGATACGCAGTATTTT.

The V call is TRBV19, the J call TRBJ2-2; 7 bases match TRBD2. Germline CDR1 LNHDA, CDR2 SQIVND (reference sequence). Losses at the gene ends were 7 bases for V and 4 bases for J; bases not matched to a gene: 9. This CDR3 has 15 amino acids. The CDR3 nucleotides read TGTGCCAGTACCCCAACTGGGGGGGGCACCGGGGAGCTGTTTTTT. Translating it yields CASTPTGGGTGELFF. The variable domain in full, with the rest retrieved from reference TRBV19 and TRBJ2-2, is DGGITQSPKYLFRKEGQNVTLSCEQNLNHDAMYWYRQDPGQGLRLIYYSQIVNDFQKGDIAEGYSVSREKKESFPLTVTSAQKNPTAFYLCASTPTGGGTGELFFGEGSRLTVL.

The chain employs TRBV5-4 and TRBJ2-5; a weak D match, TRBD1 (5 bases). The germline V gene has CDR1 SGHNT and CDR2 YYREEE (reference sequence). CDR3 length: 15 residues. The V gene lost 0 bases and the J gene lost 2 bases, with 11 bases spanning the gap. The DNA of the CDR3 is TGTGCCAGCAGCTTGGGGTCAGGGATACAAGAGACCCAGTACTTC. Translation: CASSLGSGIQETQYF.

Remarks on this clone: At one of its ends the junction is not consistent with the germline gene, which may arise from a read error. V usage is TRBV6-1 and J usage is TRBJ1-1, with TRBD1 matching 7 bases. The CDR3 is 16 residues long. CDR1 MNHNS and CDR2 SASEGT come from the germline V gene. This chain's CDR3 is CASREETGSGNTEAFF. Written as DNA, the CDR3 is TGTGCCAGCCGTGAAGAGACAGGGTCGGGGAACACTGAAGCTTTCTTT.

This chain connects TRBV13 to TRBJ2-7; 12 nucleotides align to TRBD2. Germline values: CDR1 PRHDT, CDR2 FYEKMQ (reference sequence). The CDR3 is made up of 16 amino acids. V shed 6 bases and J 1 base; nucleotides not matched to a gene: 7. For the CDR3, the DNA is TGTGCCAGCAGGCCTAACGGGACTAGCGGGTCCTACGAGCAGTACTTC. The encoded protein is CASRPNGTSGSYEQYF. The variable domain in full, completed from reference TRBV13 and TRBJ2-7, reads AAGVIQSPRHLIKEKRETATLKCYPIPRHDTVYWYQQGPGQDPQFLISFYEKMQSDKGSIPDRFSAQQFSDYHSELNMSSLELGDSALYFCASRPNGTSGSYEQYFGPGTRLTVT.

V and J are TRBV2 and TRBJ2-5; 15 nucleotides match TRBD2. J was trimmed by 5 bases and V by 6 bases; bases with no gene match: 7. This CDR3 spans 16 amino acids. Germline CDR1 reads SNHLY; CDR2 reads FYNNEI. CDR3 sequence (DNA): TGTGCCAGCAGACACGGACTAGCGGGGGGGCTGGAGACCCAGTACTTC. It is translated as CASRHGLAGGLETQYF.

The chain carries TRBV30 and TRBJ1-5, with D tentatively TRBD1 (5 bases). This CDR3 spans 13 amino acids. The V end lost 4 bases, the J end lost 7 bases, and 14 bases lay between the germline ends. Germline CDR1 reads GTSNPN; CDR2 reads SVGIG (reference sequence). CDR3 protein: CAWTTSGGQPQHF. The DNA for the CDR3 is TGTGCCTGGACGACGTCCGGGGGGCAGCCCCAGCATTTT.

This chain connects TRBV7-2 to TRBJ2-1, with TRBD2 identical over 9 bases. The CDR3 loop spans 16 amino acids. The germline V gene has CDR1 SGHTA and CDR2 FQGNSA. V was clipped by 8 bases and J by 2 bases; unmatched bases: 10. The CDR3 nucleotides read TGTGCCAGCGGAGGAGGCGGGGGGGCCCCCTACAATGAGCAGTTCTTC. Residues: CASGGGGGAPYNEQFF.

V gene TRBV2 combines with J gene TRBJ2-2; the match to TRBD2 covers 14 bases. From germline, CDR1 is SNHLY and CDR2 FYNNEI. The V segment lost 8 bases and the J segment 6 bases; nucleotides outside the gene matches: 8. CDR3 length: 16 residues. CDR3 residues: CASLDRTSGGSGELFF. CDR3 coding DNA: TGTGCCAGCCTAGACCGGACTAGCGGGGGGTCCGGGGAGCTGTTTTTT.

The chain combines TRBV7-8 with TRBJ1-5; 7 bases align to TRBD1. Losses at the gene ends were 4 bases for V and 7 bases for J; bases not matched to a gene: 4. The CDR3 is made up of 13 amino acids. The V gene's germline CDR1 is SGHVS and CDR2 FQNEAQ. The CDR3: CASSYQGGQPQHF. The CDR3, as DNA: TGTGCCAGCAGCTACCAAGGGGGCCAGCCCCAGCATTTT.

The chain links TRBV14 to TRBJ2-2, with D maybe TRBD1 (5 bases). The length of the CDR3 is 15 residues. Germline CDR1 and CDR2: SGHDN and FVKESK. The V end lost 0 bases, the J end lost 1 base, and 6 bases lay between the germline ends. Here the CDR3 reads CASSQDTGNTGELFF. For the CDR3, the DNA is TGTGCCAGCAGCCAAGACACAGGGAACACCGGGGAGCTGTTTTTT.